These 23 T cell receptor beta chains share one sample of origin, sequenced in a study of shared clonotypes between healthy human individuals. Sequencing was performed with immunoSEQ multiplex PCR; in TCRdb, only in-frame clones are kept and a portion is missing. The sample has about 2.3 million clones, just under 95% seen once. The source material was naive CD4+ T cells from PBMCs. This sample's subset: CD45RA+ positively selected. The receptor source for this set is a man between 18 and 29 years old in good health. Some clones in this sample may be carry-over from other donors' samples.

With regard to this clone: The same CDR3 is also encoded by other DNA sequences in this sample. The genes are TRBV18 and TRBJ1-1; D gene unclear. This CDR3 is built from 14 residues. The V gene lost 1 base and the J gene lost 4 bases, with 10 bases spanning the gap. Per germline, CDR1 KGHSH and CDR2 LQKENI. CDR3: CASSPQGVGTEAFF. Written as DNA, the CDR3 is TGTGCCAGCTCACCACAGGGTGTTGGCACTGAAGCTTTCTTT.

This chain's CDR3 is CASSSTSQETQYF. Written as DNA, the CDR3 is TGTGCCAGCAGCTCAACTTCCCAAGAGACCCAGTACTTC. This rearrangement joins TRBV11-3 to TRBJ2-5, with no clear D. Trimming left V 4 bases short and J 1 base short, with 7 bases between. CDR3 length: 13 residues. Germline CDR1 SGHNT, CDR2 YENEEA.

This chain connects TRBV6-1 to TRBJ2-7, with a weak D call TRBD1 (7 bases). Germline V gives CDR1 MNHNS, CDR2 SASEGT. This CDR3 contains 12 residues. The V end was cut by 8 bases, the J end by 2 bases, with 10 bases between. The CDR3 here is CASGGTAYEQYF. CDR3 DNA: TGTGCCAGCGGGGGGACAGCCTACGAGCAGTACTTC.

V and J are TRBV19 and TRBJ1-4, with D possibly matching TRBD1 (5 bases). Trimming left V 3 bases short and J 3 bases short, with 8 bases between. Germline V gene sequence: CDR1 LNHDA, CDR2 SQIVND (reference sequence). The CDR3 length is 14 residues. The CDR3: CASSIRGANEKLFF. The CDR3 DNA sequence: TGTGCCAGTAGTATTCGGGGGGCTAATGAAAAACTGTTTTTT.

The rearrangement joins TRBV6-1 to TRBJ2-1; no clear D. This CDR3 spans 15 amino acids. V was shortened by 5 bases and J by 2 bases, with 13 bases between the two germline ends. Germline V gene sequence: CDR1 MNHNS, CDR2 SASEGT. The CDR3 protein is CASSQRLQTYNEQFF. The CDR3 nucleotides read TGTGCCAGCAGTCAAAGACTCCAAACCTACAATGAGCAGTTCTTC.

J is TRBJ2-3 and V is TRBV11-2, with 12 positions matching TRBD2. Germline V gene data show CDR1 as SGHAT and CDR2 as FQNNGV. The CDR3 has 16 residues. J gave up 0 bases and V 6 bases, and 4 bases lay outside the gene matches. In DNA, the CDR3 is TGTGCCAGCAGTTGGACTAGCGGGATGAGCACAGATACGCAGTATTTT. Translation gives CASSWTSGMSTDTQYF.

This clone was recorded once. Other DNA sequences in the sample encode the same CDR3. The rearrangement joins TRBV6-1 to TRBJ2-5, with D perhaps matching TRBD2 (6 bases). Trimming removed 2 bases from V and 5 bases from J, with 12 bases in between. Per the germline V gene, CDR1 is MNHNS and CDR2 is SASEGT. The CDR3 length is 14 residues. This CDR3 reads CASSESRGRETQYF. The CDR3 coding sequence is TGTGCCAGCAGTGAATCGCGGGGTCGGGAGACCCAGTACTTC.

The gene calls are TRBV19 and TRBJ2-1; D not resolved. The CDR3 totals 15 residues. Germline V CDR1 and CDR2: LNHDA, SQIVND (reference sequence). Between the trimmed V and J ends, which lost 4 bases and 0 bases, there was a span of 10 bases. The CDR3 region is CASSKSKSSYNEQFF. CDR3 bases: TGTGCCAGTAGTAAGTCCAAAAGCTCCTACAATGAGCAGTTCTTC.

This CDR3 is CASSLVGGSSGNTIYF. The CDR3 region has the DNA TGTGCCAGCAGCTTAGTAGGGGGTTCCTCTGGAAACACCATATATTTT. The chain is built from TRBV7-9 and TRBJ1-3; D possibly corresponds to TRBD1 (6 bases). V gave up 1 base and J gave up 0 bases, with 10 bases separating them. The CDR3 contains 16 residues. The germline V gene encodes CDR1 SEHNR and CDR2 FQNEAQ (reference sequence).

The V call is TRBV19, the J call TRBJ1-5, with unresolved D. This CDR3 has 12 amino acids. With 9 bases removed from V and 2 bases from J, the gap between germline ends came to 8 bases. Germline CDR1 LNHDA, CDR2 SQIVND (reference sequence). CDR3 sequence: CASEEGNQPQHF. The CDR3 DNA sequence: TGTGCCAGCGAGGAGGGCAATCAGCCCCAGCATTTT.

This chain links TRBV19 with TRBJ1-1, with 8 positions matching TRBD1. This CDR3 has 14 residues. The V segment lost 7 bases and the J segment 1 base; nucleotides outside the gene matches: 5. Germline V gives CDR1 LNHDA, CDR2 SQIVND (reference sequence). CDR3 DNA sequence: TGTGCCAGTATTCTAGACAGGGGGAACACTGAAGCTTTCTTT. Its protein product is CASILDRGNTEAFF.

This clone has only a few counts. This CDR3 reads CAISEGTGSQPQHF. In nucleotides, the CDR3 is TGTGCCATCAGTGAGGGGACAGGGAGCCAGCCCCAGCATTTT. This rearrangement joins TRBV10-3 to TRBJ1-5; TRBD1 matches at 9 bases. V lost 2 bases to trimming and J lost 7 bases; unmatched junction nucleotides: 3. The V gene's germline CDR1 is ENHRY and CDR2 SYGVKD. This CDR3 comprises 14 residues.

This chain joins TRBV9 and TRBJ1-1; a weak D match, TRBD1 (5 bases). Deletions cut 2 bases from V and 1 base from J, with 12 bases between. The germline V gene has CDR1 SGDLS and CDR2 YYNGEE. The CDR3 spans 15 residues. The CDR3 region has the DNA TGTGCCAGCAGCGTGCTCCGGACACCGAACACTGAAGCTTTCTTT. It yields the protein CASSVLRTPNTEAFF.

V is TRBV19 and J is TRBJ2-3; D gene ambiguous. The germline gives CDR1 LNHDA, CDR2 SQIVND (reference sequence). The V and J ends lost 10 bases and 1 base respectively, with 12 bases between them. This CDR3 comprises 13 residues. For the CDR3, the DNA is TGTGCCACCGCCCCCGGGCGCACAGATACGCAGTATTTT. Its protein is CATAPGRTDTQYF.

The rearrangement joins TRBV5-1 to TRBJ2-7, with 10 bases matching TRBD2. Looked up from germline, CDR1 is SGHRS and CDR2 is YFSETQ. V shed 0 bases, J shed 0 bases, and the junction held 6 bases outside the gene matches. This CDR3 has 17 residues. CDR3 amino acids: CASSLGLAGRTSYEQYF. The CDR3 DNA follows: TGCGCCAGCAGCTTGGGACTAGCGGGTCGTACCTCCTACGAGCAGTACTTC.

The chain joins TRBV27 to TRBJ1-4; 7 bases are a match to TRBD1. The CDR3 contains 15 residues. V trimming: 6 bases; J trimming: 5 bases; junction bases outside the gene matches: 9. In germline, CDR1 is MNHEY, CDR2 SMNVEV (reference sequence). This CDR3 reads CASSQSQGRNEKLFF. CDR3 nucleotide sequence: TGTGCCAGCAGCCAGTCACAGGGGCGCAATGAAAAACTGTTTTTT.

This rearrangement joins TRBV30 to TRBJ1-2; D is possibly TRBD1 (5 bases). V lost 1 base and J 4 bases, leaving 13 bases between the germline ends. The CDR3 is 14 residues long. Looked up from germline, CDR1 is GTSNPN and CDR2 is SVGIG (reference sequence). CDR3 DNA: TGTGCCTGGAGTGCGCAGGGACCGTCCTATGGCTACACCTTC. Its translation is CAWSAQGPSYGYTF.

This clone was recorded only once. Other nucleotide sequences in the sample specify the same CDR3. The genes are TRBV11-3 and TRBJ2-5, with a tentative D call TRBD2 (7 bases). The V end was cut by 1 base, the J end by 1 base, with 10 bases between. CDR1 is SGHNT, CDR2 YENEEA, per germline. This CDR3 region has 15 residues. The CDR3: CASSLGGGAQETQYF. The CDR3 DNA sequence: TGTGCCAGCAGCTTAGGTGGGGGGGCCCAAGAGACCCAGTACTTC. Using reference TRBV11-3 and TRBJ2-5 for the parts outside the CDR3, the full variable domain is EAGVVQSPRYKIIEKKQPVAFWCNPISGHNTLYWYLQNLGQGPELLIRYENEEAVDDSQLPKDRFSAERLKGVDSTLKIQPAELGDSAVYLCASSLGGGAQETQYFGPGTRLLVL.

The chain has TRBV9 and TRBJ2-3; D is uncertain. CDR3 length: 14 residues. Per the germline V gene, CDR1 is SGDLS and CDR2 is YYNGEE. V was trimmed by 2 bases and J by 6 bases, leaving 13 bases between them. The CDR3: CASSVSSLRDTQYF. CDR3 in DNA: TGTGCCAGCAGCGTCTCATCCCTTAGGGATACGCAGTATTTT.

This clone was recorded once. This chain uses TRBV7-3 with TRBJ2-1; the match to TRBD2 covers 8 bases. CDR3 length: 18 amino acids. Germline V gene data show CDR1 as SGHTA and CDR2 as FQGTGA. V shed 5 bases and J 0 bases; nucleotides not matched to a gene: 12. The CDR3 reads CASSPGGYGRGSYNEQFF. The CDR3 nucleotides are TGTGCCAGCAGCCCGGGGGGATACGGGAGGGGCTCCTACAATGAGCAGTTCTTC.

The J gene is TRBJ1-5, the V gene TRBV30; D is uncertain. The CDR3 is 14 amino acids. The germline V and J ends were trimmed by 1 base and 4 bases, with 11 bases remaining between them. The germline CDR1 and CDR2 sequences are GTSNPN and SVGIG (reference sequence). The CDR3 here is CAWSAAASNQPQHF. The CDR3 coding sequence is TGTGCCTGGAGTGCGGCGGCTTCTAATCAGCCCCAGCATTTT. The whole variable domain, filled in from reference TRBV30 and TRBJ1-5, reads SQTIHQWPATLVQPVGSPLSLECTVEGTSNPNLYWYRQAAGRGLQLLFYSVGIGQISSEVPQNLSASRPQDRQFILSSKKLLLSDSGFYLCAWSAAASNQPQHFGDGTRLSIL.

V is TRBV7-3 and J is TRBJ2-1; TRBD1 agrees at 7 bases. The CDR3 contains 15 residues. Germline lookup yields CDR1 SGHTA and CDR2 FQGTGA. V lost 5 bases, J lost 2 bases, and 6 bases stayed unmatched. In nucleotides, the CDR3 is TGTGCCAGCAGCCCCGACAGGGCCACCTACAATGAGCAGTTCTTC. It encodes CASSPDRATYNEQFF.

V usage is TRBV5-6 and J usage is TRBJ2-1; 8 bases line up with TRBD2. CDR1 and CDR2 (germline): SGHDT, YYEEEE. V lost 4 bases and J lost 9; bases outside the gene matches: 9. The CDR3 covers 14 residues. The CDR3 nucleotides read TGTGCCAGCAGCAGGGGGACTAGAGGGACTGAGCAGTTCTTC. Protein product: CASSRGTRGTEQFF.